This is a list of T cell receptor beta chains from one sample in a study of T cell repertoires and HLA-DP antigens. The data were produced by immunoSEQ multiplex PCR, yet TCRdb's version contains in-frame clones alone and is incomplete. The sample consists of around 110,000 clones, almost 95% of them appearing once. The antigens of these receptors remain unknown. The sequenced sample consisted of CD4+ T cells from PBMCs. These receptor sequences come from a woman between 18 and 29 years old in good health and CMV-seronegative. The CDR3 runs from the conserved cysteine through the conserved F or W. D genes are given only for firm matches. Clone size is shown for a subset of rows, as once, few, many or a class of expanded clone.

CASSLEGSYNEQFF	TGCGCCAGCAGCTTGGAAGGATCCTACAATGAGCAGTTCTTC	TRBV5-1	TRBJ2-1	-	once
CASSSRQGGRNTEAFF	TGTGCCAGCAGCAGCCGGCAGGGAGGACGGAACACTGAAGCTTTCTTT	TRBV9	TRBJ1-1	-	-
CASSYRASSGNTIYF	TGTGCCAGCAGTTACAGGGCGAGCTCTGGAAACACCATATATTTT	TRBV6-6	TRBJ1-3	-	-
CASSPPTLNEQFF	TGTGCCAGCTCACCGCCGACCCTCAATGAGCAGTTCTTC	TRBV18	TRBJ2-1	-	-
CATSSGERTSNEQFF	TGTGCCACCAGCAGTGGGGAGAGGACTAGCAATGAGCAGTTCTTC	TRBV15	TRBJ2-1	TRBD2	once
CASSQDLTSGVQFF	TGCGCCAGCAGCCAAGACTTGACTAGTGGGGTGCAGTTCTTC	TRBV4-3	TRBJ2-1	-	-
CASSQEGRASGRGSTDTQYF	TGTGCCAGCAGCCAAGAGGGTAGGGCTAGCGGGAGGGGAAGCACAGATACGCAGTATTTT	TRBV4-2	TRBJ2-3	TRBD2	-
CASSYRKGTGELFF	TGTGCCAGCAGCTACAGAAAGGGCACCGGGGAGCTGTTTTTT	TRBV7-9	TRBJ2-2	-	-
CASSATGTKNIQYF	TGTGCCAGCAGCGCCACAGGGACCAAAAACATTCAGTACTTC	TRBV28	TRBJ2-4	-	-
CASSGRDRGPNTEAFF	TGTGCCAGCAGTGGACGGGACAGGGGCCCGAACACTGAAGCTTTCTTT	TRBV25-1	TRBJ1-1	TRBD1	once
CASSVTDTGELFF	TGTGCCAGCAGTGTAACGGACACCGGGGAGCTGTTTTTT	TRBV6-1	TRBJ2-2	-	-
CASRLRSSGNTIYF	TGTGCCAGCAGGCTACGTAGCTCTGGAAACACCATATATTTT	TRBV28	TRBJ1-3	-	-
CASSQASGTGAYEQFF	TGTGCCAGCAGCCAAGCTTCCGGGACAGGGGCCTATGAGCAGTTCTTC	TRBV4-2	TRBJ2-1	TRBD1	-
CASSVDRGGETQYF	TGCGCCAGCAGCGTGGACAGGGGTGGAGAGACCCAGTACTTC	TRBV5-1	TRBJ2-5	TRBD1	once
CASRVNTEAFF	TGTGCCAGCAGAGTGAACACTGAAGCTTTCTTT	TRBV6-5	TRBJ1-1	-	-
CATSRTLNTGELFF	TGTGCCACCTCCCGGACACTGAACACCGGGGAGCTGTTTTTT	TRBV6-5	TRBJ2-2	-	-
CASSVRPGNQPQHF	TGTGCCAGCAGTGTCAGACCAGGCAATCAGCCCCAGCATTTT	TRBV27	TRBJ1-5	-	-
CASSLVWAGDQETQYF	TGTGCCAGCAGCTTAGTATGGGCAGGAGATCAAGAGACCCAGTACTTC	TRBV7-6	TRBJ2-5	-	once
CAIRENPASSSYEQYF	TGTGCCATCAGAGAAAATCCAGCGTCGAGCTCCTACGAGCAGTACTTC	TRBV10-3	TRBJ2-7	-	-
CSVVAALNTEAFF	TGCAGCGTTGTGGCAGCTTTGAACACTGAAGCTTTCTTT	TRBV29-1	TRBJ1-1	-	once